Following are 26 T cell receptor beta chains from one sample sequenced in a study of blood T cell repertoires in COVID-19. The method was immunoSEQ multiplex PCR; TCRdb's version includes in-frame clones alone and lacks a portion of them. Of some 150,000 clones in the sample, around 84% were seen once. Sample: peripheral blood. Receptor source: a man aged 35 to 55 with acute or convalescent COVID-19.

The CDR3 DNA reads TGTGCCTGGAGCGACAGGGGCGATGAGCAGTTCTTC. Its translation: CAWSDRGDEQFF. The chain is built from TRBV30 and TRBJ2-1; 8 nucleotides match TRBD1. This CDR3 has 12 residues. The V and J ends lost 3 bases and 8 bases, in that order; junction bases with no gene match: 3. The germline CDR1 and CDR2 sequences are GTSNPN and SVGIG (reference sequence).

The V call is TRBV7-9, the J call TRBJ1-2; D remains ambiguous. The CDR3 consists of 14 residues. The germline V gene encodes CDR1 SEHNR and CDR2 FQNEAQ (reference sequence). V was trimmed by 2 bases and J by 2 bases, leaving 9 bases between them. The CDR3 reads CASSLRGSNYGYTF. DNA for the CDR3: TGTGCCAGCAGCTTACGCGGCAGCAACTATGGCTACACCTTC. Full variable domain (remainder filled in from reference TRBV7-9 and TRBJ1-2): DTGVSQNPRHKITKRGQNVTFRCDPISEHNRLYWYRQTLGQGPEFLTYFQNEAQLEKSRLLSDRFSAERPKGSFSTLEIQRTEQGDSAMYLCASSLRGSNYGYTFGSGTRLTVV.

The rearrangement joins TRBV10-3 to TRBJ1-1; 8 nucleotides line up with TRBD1. The CDR3 has 16 residues. V dropped 5 bases and J dropped 4; count of bases not matched to a gene: 12. CDR1 and CDR2 (germline): ENHRY, SYGVKD. The chain's CDR3 is CAISSSTGDGRTEAFF. DNA of the CDR3: TGTGCCATCAGTTCATCGACAGGGGACGGGCGCACTGAAGCTTTCTTT.

The gene calls are TRBV7-6 and TRBJ1-4; D not certain. Trimming took off 5 bases at V and 3 bases at J, with 13 bases between the two ends. CDR1 and CDR2 (germline): SGHVS, FNYEAQ. The CDR3 sequence is 15 residues long. The CDR3 region has the DNA TGTGCCAGCAGCGCGGGCAGGCGATCTAATGAAAAACTGTTTTTT. Translating it yields CASSAGRRSNEKLFF.

The chain has TRBV4-1 and TRBJ2-7; 10 bases agree with TRBD1. Trimming cost V 5 bases and J 6 bases; bases outside gene matches: 10. Germline CDR1 MGHRA, CDR2 YSYEKL. The CDR3 extends over 15 amino acids. CDR3 in DNA: TGCGCCAGCAGCGAAGTGGGACAGGGGAGTGCCGAGCAGTACTTC. It is translated as CASSEVGQGSAEQYF.

The chain carries TRBV27 and TRBJ1-1, with D possibly matching TRBD1 (5 bases). The CDR3 totals 14 residues. Germline values: CDR1 MNHEY, CDR2 SMNVEV (reference sequence). Trimming pared 6 bases from V and 4 bases from J, leaving 15 bases between. CDR3 coding DNA: TGTGCCAGCAGCCTCTCCCAGGGTACCACTGAAGCTTTCTTT. Translating it yields CASSLSQGTTEAFF.

J is TRBJ2-5 and V is TRBV27; D is perhaps TRBD1 (6 bases). V gave up 0 bases and J gave up 1 base, with 18 bases separating them. The CDR3 covers 18 residues. Germline V gene sequence: CDR1 MNHEY, CDR2 SMNVEV (reference sequence). The CDR3 region has the DNA TGTGCCAGCAGTTTATCATTTGAGAATGGACAGCCCCAAGAGACCCAGTACTTC. This encodes CASSLSFENGQPQETQYF.

V and J are TRBV10-1 and TRBJ2-3, with TRBD2 matching over 12 bases. The germline CDR1 and CDR2 sequences are WNHNN and SYGVQD (reference sequence). This CDR3 comprises 17 residues. J gave up 3 bases and V 0 bases, and 4 bases lay outside the gene matches. CDR3 DNA: TGCGCCAGCAGTGAGTCGACTAGCGGGGGAGGGACAGATACGCAGTATTTT. Translated: CASSESTSGGGTDTQYF.

The rearrangement joins TRBV19 to TRBJ1-1; D unresolved. The ends were cut back, 6 bases at V and 0 bases at J, with 8 bases in the middle. Germline V gives CDR1 LNHDA, CDR2 SQIVND (reference sequence). There are 13 residues in the CDR3. The CDR3 here is CASSPVLNTEAFF. CDR3 DNA sequence: TGTGCCAGTAGCCCTGTCTTGAACACTGAAGCTTTCTTT. Supplemented by reference TRBV19 and TRBJ1-1, the full variable domain reads DGGITQSPKYLFRKEGQNVTLSCEQNLNHDAMYWYRQDPGQGLRLIYYSQIVNDFQKGDIAEGYSVSREKKESFPLTVTSAQKNPTAFYLCASSPVLNTEAFFGQGTRLTVV.

This chain joins TRBV3-1 (or the pseudogene TRBV3-2) and TRBJ1-2; D not certain. V shed 0 bases and J shed 7 bases, with 18 bases lying between them. The CDR3 is 16 residues long. Germline V gene lookup returns CDR1 LGHDT and CDR2 YNNKEL (reference sequence). CDR3 coding DNA: TGTGCCAGCAGCCAAGATTTCCTAGGGCGGGAACTTGGCTACACCTTC. Translation: CASSQDFLGRELGYTF.

The chain combines TRBV6-5 with TRBJ1-5; TRBD1 agrees at 9 bases. CDR1 MNHEY and CDR2 SVGAGI come from the germline V gene. The CDR3 runs 15 residues. V shed 4 bases and J 3 bases; nucleotides not matched to a gene: 4. CDR3 coding DNA: TGTGCCAGCAGTTTCGGGACAGGGTACAATCAGCCCCAGCATTTT. Its protein is CASSFGTGYNQPQHF.

The CDR3 sequence is CASSATGGQNQPQHF. The CDR3 region has the DNA TGTGCCAGCAGTGCCACAGGGGGCCAAAATCAGCCCCAGCATTTT. The chain is built from TRBV28 and TRBJ1-5; TRBD1 matches at 9 bases. Germline loops: CDR1 MDHEN, CDR2 SYDVKM. V lost 5 bases, J lost 4 bases, and 6 bases stayed unmatched. CDR3 length: 15 amino acids.

The CDR3 is CASCPGQGSGANVLTF. CDR3 in DNA: TGTGCCAGCTGCCCGGGACAGGGCTCTGGGGCCAACGTCCTGACTTTC. This rearrangement joins TRBV6-6 to TRBJ2-6, with 9 bases fitting TRBD1. The ends lost 8 bases at V and 0 bases at J; junction bases unmatched: 5. CDR3 length: 16 amino acids. CDR1 MNHNY and CDR2 SVGAGI come from the germline V gene (reference sequence).

This clone was detected only once. The gene calls are TRBV3-1 (or the pseudogene TRBV3-2) and TRBJ2-5; weak D call: TRBD1 (5 bases). The V and J ends lost 4 bases and 3 bases respectively, with 15 bases between them. The germline V gene encodes CDR1 LGHDT and CDR2 YNNKEL (reference sequence). This CDR3 has 15 residues. CDR3 region: CASSLPDRSKETQYF. The CDR3 nucleotides are TGTGCCAGCAGCCTCCCCGACAGATCCAAAGAGACCCAGTACTTC.

This rearrangement joins TRBV19 to TRBJ1-5; D is possibly TRBD1 (6 bases). Trimming took off 7 bases at V and 9 bases at J, with 22 bases between the two ends. This CDR3 contains 15 residues. Germline CDR1 is LNHDA and CDR2 is SQIVND (reference sequence). The CDR3 DNA reads as TGTGCCAGTAAGGACGGGAACAGGGCACCAGGGCCCCAGCATTTT. Translation: CASKDGNRAPGPQHF. Full variable domain (outside the CDR3, taken from reference TRBV19 and TRBJ1-5): DGGITQSPKYLFRKEGQNVTLSCEQNLNHDAMYWYRQDPGQGLRLIYYSQIVNDFQKGDIAEGYSVSREKKESFPLTVTSAQKNPTAFYLCASKDGNRAPGPQHFGDGTRLSIL.

The rearrangement uses TRBV24-1 and TRBJ1-1; TRBD1 matches at 11 bases. The CDR3 sequence is 14 residues long. With 5 bases clipped from V and 8 bases from J, the junction kept 6 bases outside the gene matches. Germline assignment: CDR1 KGHDR and CDR2 SFDVKD. The CDR3 reads CATSASGTGGEAFF. CDR3 nucleotides: TGTGCCACCAGTGCTTCCGGGACAGGGGGAGAAGCTTTCTTT.

CDR3: CASTPNPGSGANVLTF. The CDR3 DNA sequence: TGCGCCAGCACGCCTAATCCAGGGTCTGGGGCCAACGTCCTGACTTTC. The gene calls are TRBV5-1 and TRBJ2-6, with D tentatively TRBD1 (5 bases). This CDR3 is 16 amino acids long. Trimming stripped 6 bases from V and 1 base from J, with 14 bases between. Germline assignment: CDR1 SGHRS and CDR2 YFSETQ.

J is TRBJ1-6 and V is TRBV2, with TRBD1 as a possible D gene (6 bases). In germline, CDR1 is SNHLY, CDR2 FYNNEI. V gave up 6 bases and J gave up 9 bases, with 24 bases separating them. The CDR3 is 17 residues long. CDR3 coding DNA: TGTGCCAGCAGAGCTGGACAGAAAATAAAAGTGGGTTCACCCCTCCACTTT. Translated: CASRAGQKIKVGSPLHF. Based on the CDR3 plus reference TRBV2 and TRBJ1-6, the full variable domain is EPEVTQTPSHQVTQMGQEVILRCVPISNHLYFYWYRQILGQKVEFLVSFYNNEISEKSEIFDDQFSVERPDGSNFTLKIRSTKLEDSAMYFCASRAGQKIKVGSPLHFGNGTRLTVT.

The table lists this clone with a count of one. The chain recombines TRBV28 with TRBJ1-2; D is possibly TRBD1 (5 bases). Germline V gives CDR1 MDHEN, CDR2 SYDVKM. The CDR3 spans 13 residues. The V and J ends lost 11 bases and 1 base respectively, with 14 bases between them. CDR3 in amino acids: CASVRTNNYGYTF. CDR3 DNA sequence: TGTGCCTCAGTCCGGACAAATAACTATGGCTACACCTTC.

This chain links TRBV2 with TRBJ1-1; unclear D gene. CDR1 is SNHLY, CDR2 FYNNEI, per germline. The germline V and J ends were trimmed by 8 bases and 5 bases, with 15 bases remaining between them. This CDR3 contains 13 residues. CDR3 coding DNA: TGTGCCAGCGGAGGCGGGATTAATACTGAAGCTTTCTTT. Its translation: CASGGGINTEAFF.

The chain is built from TRBV5-1 and TRBJ1-6; 10 bases fit TRBD1. CDR1 is SGHRS, CDR2 YFSETQ, per germline. The CDR3 sequence is 15 residues long. J was trimmed by 11 bases and V by 0 bases; bases with no gene match: 5. The CDR3 sequence is CASSLDPGQGPPLHF. The CDR3 nucleotides are TGCGCCAGCAGCTTGGATCCGGGACAGGGGCCACCCCTCCACTTT. The full variable domain, in which reference TRBV5-1 and TRBJ1-6 provide the parts outside the CDR3, is KAGVTQTPRYLIKTRGQQVTLSCSPISGHRSVSWYQQTPGQGLQFLFEYFSETQRNKGNFPGRFSGRQFSNSRSEMNVSTLELGDSALYLCASSLDPGQGPPLHFGNGTRLTVT.

V usage is TRBV18 and J usage is TRBJ2-3; TRBD2 matches at 7 bases. The germline V gene has CDR1 KGHSH and CDR2 LQKENI. This CDR3 is built from 16 residues. Trimming cost V 0 bases and J 0 bases; bases outside gene matches: 3. In DNA, the CDR3 is TGTGCCAGCTCACCACCGACGGGGGGTAGCACAGATACGCAGTATTTT. Encoded protein: CASSPPTGGSTDTQYF. The entire variable domain, with the rest obtained from reference TRBV18 and TRBJ2-3, is as follows: NAGVMQNPRHLVRRRGQEARLRCSPMKGHSHVYWYRQLPEEGLKFMVYLQKENIIDESGMPKERFSAEFPKEGPSILRIQQVVRGDSAAYFCASSPPTGGSTDTQYFGPGTRLTVL.

In the case of this clone: Other DNA variants within this sample encode the same CDR3. The chain carries TRBV2 and TRBJ1-1; a possible D gene is TRBD1 (6 bases). Trimming took off 4 bases at V and 0 bases at J, with 12 bases between the two ends. CDR3 length equals 15 residues. The germline V gene has CDR1 SNHLY and CDR2 FYNNEI. The CDR3 DNA reads TGTGCCAGCAGTGGGGGGGGGACACTGAACACTGAAGCTTTCTTT. Its protein product is CASSGGGTLNTEAFF.

This chain links TRBV19 with TRBJ1-3, with no clear D. The germline V gene encodes CDR1 LNHDA and CDR2 SQIVND (reference sequence). The V end was cut by 6 bases, the J end by 0 bases, with 12 bases between. CDR3 size: 15 residues. DNA of the CDR3: TGTGCCAGTAGGGAGAGATACCGCTCTGGAAACACCATATATTTT. Amino acids: CASRERYRSGNTIYF.

The CDR3 loop is CASSTDLGTIYEQYF. The CDR3 nucleotides are TGTGCCAGTAGTACCGATCTGGGGACAATTTACGAGCAGTACTTC. The V gene is TRBV19, the J gene TRBJ2-7, with a possible D match to TRBD1 (6 bases). The CDR3 extends over 15 amino acids. Trimming took 4 bases from V and 4 from J, leaving 17 bases between them. Germline loops: CDR1 LNHDA, CDR2 SQIVND (reference sequence).

The rearrangement joins TRBV10-2 to TRBJ2-3; 10 nucleotides match TRBD2. V shed 6 bases and J 5 bases; nucleotides not matched to a gene: 11. The germline V gene has CDR1 WSHSY and CDR2 SAAADI. The CDR3 is made up of 16 amino acids. The CDR3 sequence is CASRPGGAGGRDTQYF. The CDR3 DNA is TGCGCCAGCAGGCCAGGGGGAGCGGGGGGGCGAGATACGCAGTATTTT.